The 9 T cell receptor beta chains below all came from one sample that was sequenced in a study of T cell responses to AZD1222 COVID-19 vaccine. Produced via immunoSEQ multiplex PCR; TCRdb's table is partial and in-frame only. Of approximately 190,000 clones listed, roughly 92% are singletons. The sample in question was peripheral blood, obtained 28 days after the second AZD1222 dose. The receptors here all came from an adult who received the AZD1222 COVID-19 vaccine.

The table lists this clone with a count of one. This chain connects TRBV10-3 to TRBJ1-2; D is uncertain. Germline assignment: CDR1 ENHRY and CDR2 SYGVKD. Trimming stripped 6 bases from V and 2 bases from J, with 4 bases between. The CDR3 runs 11 residues. The CDR3 here is CAIRRNYGYTF. CDR3 nucleotide sequence: TGTGCCATCAGGAGGAACTATGGCTACACCTTC.

The chain employs TRBV6-5 and TRBJ2-5; D gene unclear. The CDR3 covers 10 residues. Germline V gene sequence: CDR1 MNHEY, CDR2 SVGAGI. Trimming took off 6 bases at V and 7 bases at J, with 6 bases between the two ends. DNA of the CDR3: TGTGCCAGCAGGAAGGGGACCCAGTACTTC. It translates to CASRKGTQYF.

Worth noting for this clone: The identical CDR3 is also encoded by other nucleotide sequences in the sample. This rearrangement joins TRBV3-1 (or the pseudogene TRBV3-2) to TRBJ1-1, with D perhaps matching TRBD1 (5 bases). The CDR3 totals 13 residues. V was pared by 1 base and J by 4 bases, with 7 bases between. Germline CDR1 is LGHDT and CDR2 is YNNKEL (reference sequence). The DNA for the CDR3 is TGTGCCAGCAGCCAAGGCGGGGGCACTGAAGCTTTCTTT. Protein: CASSQGGGTEAFF.

The rearrangement links TRBV6-5 to TRBJ1-2; TRBD1 aligns across 9 bases. Losses at the gene ends were 5 bases for V and 8 bases for J; bases not matched to a gene: 6. The CDR3 is 13 amino acids. Germline-derived CDR1 and CDR2 are MNHEY and SVGAGI. The CDR3, as DNA: TGTGCCAGCAGTCTACAGGGGGCGAGGGGCTACACCTTC. It encodes CASSLQGARGYTF.

The chain couples TRBV24-1 to TRBJ1-5, with D possibly matching TRBD1 (5 bases). There are 16 residues in the CDR3. Germline CDR1 is KGHDR and CDR2 is SFDVKD. V gave up 7 bases and J gave up 0 bases, with 15 bases separating them. The CDR3 protein is CATSAGGGISNQPQHF. CDR3 DNA sequence: TGTGCCACCAGCGCGGGGGGAGGCATTAGCAATCAGCCCCAGCATTTT.

J is TRBJ2-1 and V is TRBV7-2; 10 bases match TRBD2. V shed 3 bases and J 6 bases; nucleotides not matched to a gene: 5. The CDR3 has 15 residues. Germline V gene sequence: CDR1 SGHTA, CDR2 FQGNSA. CDR3 amino acids: CASSFASGSLNEQFF. For the CDR3, the DNA is TGTGCCAGCAGCTTTGCTAGCGGGAGCCTCAATGAGCAGTTCTTC.

The chain joins TRBV28 to TRBJ2-2, with D perhaps matching TRBD1 (6 bases). Trimming pared 6 bases from V and 5 bases from J, leaving 13 bases between. Germline loops: CDR1 MDHEN, CDR2 SYDVKM. The length of the CDR3 is 14 residues. This CDR3 is CASRKGGYTGELFF. CDR3 nucleotide sequence: TGTGCCAGCAGAAAAGGGGGATATACCGGGGAGCTGTTTTTT.

This chain's CDR3 is CASSLGQGAPKKLFF. In DNA, the CDR3 is TGCGCCAGCAGCTTGGGACAGGGGGCGCCGAAAAAACTGTTTTTT. The gene calls are TRBV5-1 and TRBJ1-4; 10 bases fit TRBD1. The germline V gene has CDR1 SGHRS and CDR2 YFSETQ. V gave up 0 bases and J gave up 9 bases; unmatched junction bases: 5. The CDR3 extends over 15 amino acids.

In this sample, this clone turned up once. The chain couples TRBV10-2 to TRBJ2-1; D possibly corresponds to TRBD2 (6 bases). There are 14 residues in the CDR3. The V end lost 11 bases, the J end lost 2 bases, and 16 bases lay between the germline ends. CDR1 and CDR2 (germline): WSHSY, SAAADI. CDR3 nucleotides: TGCGCCGCTCGGATGAGCGGGCCCTACAATGAGCAGTTCTTC. Amino acids: CAARMSGPYNEQFF.